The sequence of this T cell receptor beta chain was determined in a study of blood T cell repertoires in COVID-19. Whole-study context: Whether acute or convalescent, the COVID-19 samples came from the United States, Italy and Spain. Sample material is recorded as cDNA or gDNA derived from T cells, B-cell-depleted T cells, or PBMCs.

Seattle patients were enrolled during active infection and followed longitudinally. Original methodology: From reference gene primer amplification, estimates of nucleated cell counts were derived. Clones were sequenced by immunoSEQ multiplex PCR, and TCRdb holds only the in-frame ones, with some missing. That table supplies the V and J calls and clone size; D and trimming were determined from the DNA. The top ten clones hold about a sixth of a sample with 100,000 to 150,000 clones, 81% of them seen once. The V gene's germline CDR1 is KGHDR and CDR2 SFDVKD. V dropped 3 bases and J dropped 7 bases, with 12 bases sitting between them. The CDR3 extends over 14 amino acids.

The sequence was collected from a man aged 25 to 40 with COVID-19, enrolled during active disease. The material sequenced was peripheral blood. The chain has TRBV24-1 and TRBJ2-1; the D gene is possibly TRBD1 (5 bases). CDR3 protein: CATSDPTVLNEQFF. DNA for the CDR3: TGTGCCACCAGTGATCCGACAGTTTTGAATGAGCAGTTCTTC.